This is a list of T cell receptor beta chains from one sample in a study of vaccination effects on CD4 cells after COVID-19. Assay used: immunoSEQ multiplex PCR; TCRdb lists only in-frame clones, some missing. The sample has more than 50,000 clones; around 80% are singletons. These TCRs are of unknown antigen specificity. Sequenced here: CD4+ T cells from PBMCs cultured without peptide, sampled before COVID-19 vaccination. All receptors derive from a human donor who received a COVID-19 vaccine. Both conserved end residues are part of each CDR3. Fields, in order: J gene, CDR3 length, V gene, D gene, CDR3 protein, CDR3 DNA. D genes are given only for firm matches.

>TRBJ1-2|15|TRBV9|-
CASSAGRDVNYGYTF
TGTGCCAGCAGCGCAGGCCGGGACGTTAACTATGGCTACACCTTC
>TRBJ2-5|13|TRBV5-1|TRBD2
CASRRGGIETQYF
TGCGCCAGCAGACGCGGGGGGATAGAGACCCAGTACTTC
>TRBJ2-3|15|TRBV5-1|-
CASSRESGITDTQYF
TGCGCCAGCAGCCGTGAGAGCGGTATCACAGATACGCAGTATTTT
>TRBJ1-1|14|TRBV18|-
CASSPPSLDTEAFF
TGTGCCAGCTCACCACCCTCTCTCGATACTGAAGCTTTCTTT
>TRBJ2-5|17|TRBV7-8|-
CASSLIRLQGYEETQYF
TGTGCCAGCAGCTTAATTCGACTCCAGGGTTACGAAGAGACCCAGTACTTC
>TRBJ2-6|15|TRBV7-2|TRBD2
CASRAGGTGANVLTF
TGTGCCAGCAGGGCGGGGGGGACTGGGGCCAACGTCCTGACTTTC
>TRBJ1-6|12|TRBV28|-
CASREGLAPLHF
TGTGCCAGCAGGGAGGGGTTAGCACCCCTCCACTTT
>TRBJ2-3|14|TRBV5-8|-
CAAGPFIGTDTQYF
TGTGCCGCAGGGCCCTTTATAGGCACAGATACGCAGTATTTT
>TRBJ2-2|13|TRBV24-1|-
CATSARATGELFF
TGTGCCACCAGTGCCAGGGCCACCGGGGAGCTGTTTTTT
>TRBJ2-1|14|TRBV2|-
CASSEIHQDNEQFF
TGTGCCAGCAGTGAGATCCACCAGGACAATGAGCAGTTCTTC
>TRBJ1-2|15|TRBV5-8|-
CASSKQGLLTEGYTF
TGTGCCAGCAGCAAACAGGGATTGCTCACCGAAGGCTACACCTTC
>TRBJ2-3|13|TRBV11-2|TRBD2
CASRPTSKDTQYF
TGTGCCAGCAGACCGACTAGCAAAGATACGCAGTATTTT
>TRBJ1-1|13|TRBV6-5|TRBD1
CASSWTGRSEAFF
TGTGCCAGCAGTTGGACAGGGAGGAGTGAAGCTTTCTTT
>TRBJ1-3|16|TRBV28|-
CASRPQGGSSGNTIYF
TGTGCCAGCAGGCCTCAGGGCGGGAGCTCTGGAAACACCATATATTTT
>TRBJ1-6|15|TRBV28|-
CASIASSLRNSPLHF
TGTGCCAGCATTGCTTCCAGTCTGCGCAATTCACCCCTCCACTTT
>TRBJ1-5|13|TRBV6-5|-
CASSYDSNQPQHF
TGTGCCAGCAGTTACGACAGCAATCAGCCCCAGCATTTT
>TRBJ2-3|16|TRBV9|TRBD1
CASSYNTGGSTDTQYF
TGTGCCAGCAGCTACAACACAGGGGGAAGCACAGATACGCAGTATTTT
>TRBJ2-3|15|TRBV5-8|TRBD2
CASPWTSGFTDTQYF
TGTGCCAGCCCGTGGACTAGCGGCTTCACAGATACGCAGTATTTT
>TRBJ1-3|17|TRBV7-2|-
CASSPIIAGGSGNTIYF
TGTGCCAGCAGCCCCATAATTGCGGGGGGCTCTGGAAACACCATATATTTT
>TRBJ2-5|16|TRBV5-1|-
CASILDATGPWETQYF
TGCGCCAGCATCCTCGACGCGACAGGACCATGGGAGACCCAGTACTTC